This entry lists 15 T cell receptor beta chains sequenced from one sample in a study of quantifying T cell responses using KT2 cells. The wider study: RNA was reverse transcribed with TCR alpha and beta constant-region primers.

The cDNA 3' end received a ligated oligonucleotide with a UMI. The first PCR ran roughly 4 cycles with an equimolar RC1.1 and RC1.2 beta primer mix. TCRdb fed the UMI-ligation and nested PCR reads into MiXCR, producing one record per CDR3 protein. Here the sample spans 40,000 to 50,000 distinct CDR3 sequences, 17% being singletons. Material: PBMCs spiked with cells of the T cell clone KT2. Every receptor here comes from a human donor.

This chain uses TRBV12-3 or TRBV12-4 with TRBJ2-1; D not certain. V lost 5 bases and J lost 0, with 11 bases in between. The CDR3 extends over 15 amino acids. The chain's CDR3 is CASSTQRSSYNEQFF. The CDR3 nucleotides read TGTGCCAGCAGTACACAGAGGAGCTCCTACAATGAGCAGTTCTTC.

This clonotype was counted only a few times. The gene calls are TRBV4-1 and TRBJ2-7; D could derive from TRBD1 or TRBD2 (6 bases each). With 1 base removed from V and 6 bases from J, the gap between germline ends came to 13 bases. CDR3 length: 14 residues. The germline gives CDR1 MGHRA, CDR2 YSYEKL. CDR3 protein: CASSQGDGGGEQYF. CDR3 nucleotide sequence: TGCGCCAGCAGCCAAGGTGACGGGGGCGGCGAGCAGTACTTC.

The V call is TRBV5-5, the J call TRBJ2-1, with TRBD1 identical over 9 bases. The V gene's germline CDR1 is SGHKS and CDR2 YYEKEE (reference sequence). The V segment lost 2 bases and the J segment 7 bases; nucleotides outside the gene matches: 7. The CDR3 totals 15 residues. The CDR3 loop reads CASSLRPGTGNEQFF. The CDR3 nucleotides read TGTGCCAGCAGCTTACGTCCCGGGACAGGGAATGAGCAGTTCTTC. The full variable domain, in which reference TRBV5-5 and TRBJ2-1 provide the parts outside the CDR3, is DAGVTQSPTHLIKTRGQQVTLRCSPISGHKSVSWYQQVLGQGPQFIFQYYEKEERGRGNFPDRFSARQFPNYSSELNVNALLLGDSALYLCASSLRPGTGNEQFFGPGTRLTVL.

CDR3 sequence (DNA): TGCAGTGCTAGAACGAGGGCGAGGGGCAATGAGCAGTTCTTC. Its protein is CSARTRARGNEQFF. The chain combines TRBV20-1 with TRBJ2-1; D is perhaps TRBD1 or TRBD2 (5 bases each). Trimming removed 2 bases at V and 6 bases at J, with 14 bases between. The V gene's germline CDR1 is DFQATT and CDR2 SNEGSKA (reference sequence). This CDR3 spans 14 amino acids.

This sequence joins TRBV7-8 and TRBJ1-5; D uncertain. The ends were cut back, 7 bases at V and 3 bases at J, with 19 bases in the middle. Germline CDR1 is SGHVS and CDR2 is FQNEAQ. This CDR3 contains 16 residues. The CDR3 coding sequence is TGTGCCAGCACCCCCGGTCGGGTTTTTTCCAATCAGCCCCAGCATTTT. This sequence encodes CASTPGRVFSNQPQHF. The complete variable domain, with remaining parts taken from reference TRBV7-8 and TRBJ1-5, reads GAGVSQSPRYKVAKRGQDVALRCDPISGHVSLFWYQQALGQGPEFLTYFQNEAQLDKSGLPSDRFFAERPEGSVSTLKIQRTQQEDSAVYLCASTPGRVFSNQPQHFGDGTRLSIL.

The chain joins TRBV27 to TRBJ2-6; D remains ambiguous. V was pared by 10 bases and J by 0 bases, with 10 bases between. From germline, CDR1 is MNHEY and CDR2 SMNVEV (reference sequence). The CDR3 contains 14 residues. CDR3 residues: CAKTEVSGANVLTF. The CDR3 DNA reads TGTGCCAAAACAGAGGTCTCTGGGGCCAACGTCCTGACTTTC.

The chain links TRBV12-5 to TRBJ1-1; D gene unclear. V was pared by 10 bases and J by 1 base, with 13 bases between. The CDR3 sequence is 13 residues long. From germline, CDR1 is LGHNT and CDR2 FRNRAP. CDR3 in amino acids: CATRGESNTEAFF. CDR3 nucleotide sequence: TGTGCTACTCGTGGGGAGTCGAACACTGAAGCTTTCTTT.

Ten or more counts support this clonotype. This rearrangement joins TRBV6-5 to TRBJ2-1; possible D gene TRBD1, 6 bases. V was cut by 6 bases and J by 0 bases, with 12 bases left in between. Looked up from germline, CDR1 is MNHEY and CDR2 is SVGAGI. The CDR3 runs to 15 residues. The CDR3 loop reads CASSPDRSSYNEQFF. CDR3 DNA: TGTGCCAGCAGCCCTGACAGGAGCTCCTACAATGAGCAGTTCTTC.

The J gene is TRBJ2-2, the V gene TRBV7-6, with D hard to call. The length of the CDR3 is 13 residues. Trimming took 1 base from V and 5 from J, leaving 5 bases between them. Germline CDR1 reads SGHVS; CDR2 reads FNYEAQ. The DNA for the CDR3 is TGTGCCAGCAGCTTAGTCCTGACCGGGGAGCTGTTTTTT. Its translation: CASSLVLTGELFF.

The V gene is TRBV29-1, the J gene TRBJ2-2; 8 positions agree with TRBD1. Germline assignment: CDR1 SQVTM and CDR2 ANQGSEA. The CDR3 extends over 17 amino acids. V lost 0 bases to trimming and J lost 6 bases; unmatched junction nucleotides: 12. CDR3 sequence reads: CSVEDWETGAGAGELFF. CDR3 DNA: TGCAGCGTTGAAGATTGGGAGACAGGGGCCGGCGCCGGGGAGCTGTTTTTT.

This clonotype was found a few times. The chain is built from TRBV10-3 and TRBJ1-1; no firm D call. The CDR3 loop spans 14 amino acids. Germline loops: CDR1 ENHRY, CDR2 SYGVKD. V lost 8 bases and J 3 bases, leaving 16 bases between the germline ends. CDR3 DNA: TGTGCCATCGGAGGGCTTAGCGGGGACACTGAAGCTTTCTTT. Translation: CAIGGLSGDTEAFF.

CDR3 sequence reads: CASSFLTGVETQYF. The CDR3 DNA sequence: TGCGCCAGCAGCTTTCTCACAGGGGTTGAGACCCAGTACTTC. The chain carries TRBV5-1 and TRBJ2-5; 7 positions match TRBD1. Trimming at V came to 2 bases and at J to 5 bases, leaving 6 bases not matched to a gene. Germline assignment: CDR1 SGHRS and CDR2 YFSETQ. The CDR3 loop spans 14 amino acids.

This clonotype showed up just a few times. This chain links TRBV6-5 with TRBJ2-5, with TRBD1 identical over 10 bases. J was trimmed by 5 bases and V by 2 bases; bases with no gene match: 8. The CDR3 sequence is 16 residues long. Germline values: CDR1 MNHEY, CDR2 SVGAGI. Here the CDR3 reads CASSYNHPDRGETQYF. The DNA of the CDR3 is TGTGCCAGCAGTTACAATCACCCGGACAGGGGGGAGACCCAGTACTTC.

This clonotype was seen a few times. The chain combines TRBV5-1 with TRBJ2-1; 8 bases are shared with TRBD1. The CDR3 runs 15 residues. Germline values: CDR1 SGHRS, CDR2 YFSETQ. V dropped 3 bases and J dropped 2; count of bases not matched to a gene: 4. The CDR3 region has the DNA TGCGCCAGCAGCTACGGACAGGGACCCTACAATGAGCAGTTCTTC. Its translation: CASSYGQGPYNEQFF.

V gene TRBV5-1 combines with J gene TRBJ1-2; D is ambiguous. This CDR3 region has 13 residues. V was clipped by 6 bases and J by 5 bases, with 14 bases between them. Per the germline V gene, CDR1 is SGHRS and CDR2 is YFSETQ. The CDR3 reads CASNPGAQYGYTF. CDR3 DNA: TGCGCCAGCAACCCTGGTGCCCAATATGGCTACACCTTC.